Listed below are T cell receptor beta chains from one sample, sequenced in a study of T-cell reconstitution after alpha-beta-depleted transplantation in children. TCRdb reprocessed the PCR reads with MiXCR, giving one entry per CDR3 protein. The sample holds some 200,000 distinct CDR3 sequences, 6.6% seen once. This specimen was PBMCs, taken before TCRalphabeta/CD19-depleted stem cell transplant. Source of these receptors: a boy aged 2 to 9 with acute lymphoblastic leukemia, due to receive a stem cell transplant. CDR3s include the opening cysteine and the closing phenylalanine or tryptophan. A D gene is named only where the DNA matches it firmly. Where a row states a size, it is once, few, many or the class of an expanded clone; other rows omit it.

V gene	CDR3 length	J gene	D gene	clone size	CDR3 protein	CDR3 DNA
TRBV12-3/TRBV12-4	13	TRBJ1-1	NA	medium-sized	CASSLGQNTEAFF	TGTGCCAGCAGCCTTGGACAAAACACTGAAGCTTTCTTT
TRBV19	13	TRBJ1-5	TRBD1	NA	CASLGQGFGRQHF	TGTGCCAGTCTAGGACAGGGTTTCGGGCGCCAGCATTTT
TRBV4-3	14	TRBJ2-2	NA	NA	CASSQGGYTGELFF	TGCGCCAGCAGCCAGGGGGGTTACACCGGGGAGCTGTTTTTT
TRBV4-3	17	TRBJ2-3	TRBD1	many	CASSQDRTGEFEDTQYF	TGCGCCAGCAGCCAAGATCGGACAGGGGAGTTTGAAGATACGCAGTATTTT
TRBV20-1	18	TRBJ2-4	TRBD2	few	CSARGTSGGTLAKNIQYF	TGCAGTGCCAGAGGGACTAGCGGGGGAACCCTAGCCAAAAACATTCAGTACTTC
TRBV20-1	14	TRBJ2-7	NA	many	CSAEPGLASYEQYF	TGCAGTGCTGAACCGGGACTGGCCTCCTACGAGCAGTACTTC
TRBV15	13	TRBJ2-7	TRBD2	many	CATSIAGGYEQYF	TGTGCCACCAGCATCGCGGGGGGCTACGAGCAGTACTTC
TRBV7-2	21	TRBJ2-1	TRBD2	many	CASSFPARLAGGRSSYNEQFF	TGTGCCAGCAGCTTCCCCGCCCGACTAGCGGGGGGACGAAGCTCCTACAATGAGCAGTTCTTC
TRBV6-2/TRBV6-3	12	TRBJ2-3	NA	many	CASSYDPDTQYF	TGTGCCAGCAGTTATGATCCAGATACGCAGTATTTT
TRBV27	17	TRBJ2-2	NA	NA	CASTRDTGRSFTGELFF	TGTGCCAGCACCAGAGACACTGGGAGGAGCTTCACCGGGGAGCTGTTTTTT
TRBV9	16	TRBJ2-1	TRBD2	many	CASSVSLAGVFNEQFF	TGTGCCAGCAGCGTCTCCTTAGCGGGAGTCTTCAATGAGCAGTTCTTC
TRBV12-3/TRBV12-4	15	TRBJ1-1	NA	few	CASSFGWGGTTEAFF	TGTGCCAGCAGTTTCGGTTGGGGAGGAACAACTGAAGCTTTCTTT
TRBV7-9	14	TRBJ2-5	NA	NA	CASSLERPQETQYF	TGTGCCAGCAGCTTAGAACGCCCCCAAGAGACCCAGTACTTC
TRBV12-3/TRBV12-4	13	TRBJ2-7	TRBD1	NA	CASTRTGSGEQYF	TGTGCCAGCACTCGGACAGGGAGCGGCGAGCAGTACTTC
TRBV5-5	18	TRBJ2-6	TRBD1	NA	CASSLFGQVSSGANVLTF	TGTGCCAGCAGCTTGTTCGGACAGGTTAGCTCTGGGGCCAACGTCCTGACTTTC
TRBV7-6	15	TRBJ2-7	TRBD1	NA	CASSLGGTGDYEQYF	TGTGCCAGCAGCTTAGGGGGGACAGGAGACTACGAGCAGTACTTC
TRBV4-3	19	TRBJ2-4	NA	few	CASSQVLGVPTVAKNIQYF	TGCGCCAGCAGCCAGGTACTAGGGGTACCGACCGTAGCCAAAAACATTCAGTACTTC
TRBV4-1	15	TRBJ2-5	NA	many	CASSQDIGAQETQYF	TGCGCCAGCAGCCAAGATATAGGGGCTCAAGAGACCCAGTACTTC
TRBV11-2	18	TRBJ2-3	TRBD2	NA	CASSLLRLAGDSPDTQYF	TGTGCCAGCAGCTTACTAAGACTAGCGGGAGATAGCCCGGATACGCAGTATTTT
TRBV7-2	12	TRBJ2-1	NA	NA	CASSPPSGEQFF	TGTGCCAGCAGCCCGCCCTCGGGGGAGCAGTTCTTC
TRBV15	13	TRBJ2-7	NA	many	CATSRDLVDEQYF	TGTGCCACCAGCAGAGATCTAGTCGACGAGCAGTACTTC
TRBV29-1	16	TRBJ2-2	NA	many	CSVEGGTPKSPGELFF	TGCAGCGTCGAGGGGGGGACACCAAAGTCCCCCGGGGAGCTGTTTTTT
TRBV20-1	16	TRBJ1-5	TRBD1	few	CSAKGATGGRNQPQHF	TGCAGTGCTAAAGGGGCGACAGGGGGCCGGAATCAGCCCCAGCATTTT
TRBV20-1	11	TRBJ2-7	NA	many	CSASPVYEQYF	TGCAGTGCTAGCCCGGTGTACGAGCAGTACTTC
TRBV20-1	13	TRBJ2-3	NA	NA	CSARLGGPDTQYF	TGCAGTGCTAGGCTTGGTGGCCCAGATACGCAGTATTTT
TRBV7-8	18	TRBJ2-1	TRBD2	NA	CASSLGGLAGGLEVEQFF	TGTGCCAGCAGCTTAGGGGGACTAGCGGGAGGGCTGGAGGTGGAGCAGTTCTTC
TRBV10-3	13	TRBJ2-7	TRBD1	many	CAISFGQGYEQYF	TGTGCCATCAGCTTCGGACAGGGCTACGAGCAGTACTTC
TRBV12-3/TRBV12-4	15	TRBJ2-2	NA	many	CASTFGAVETGELFF	TGTGCCAGCACCTTCGGTGCGGTCGAAACCGGGGAGCTGTTTTTT
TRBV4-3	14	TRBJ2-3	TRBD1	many	CASSQEIRGDTQYF	TGCGCCAGCAGCCAAGAGATCAGGGGGGATACGCAGTATTTT
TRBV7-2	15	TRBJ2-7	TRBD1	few	CASSWTPGGAYEQYF	TGTGCCAGCAGCTGGACCCCAGGGGGCGCGTACGAGCAGTACTTC
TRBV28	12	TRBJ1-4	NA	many	CASRGGIAKLFF	TGTGCCAGCAGGGGTGGCATCGCAAAACTGTTTTTT
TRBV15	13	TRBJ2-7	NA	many	CATSREYSYEQYF	TGTGCCACCAGCAGAGAGTATTCCTACGAGCAGTACTTC
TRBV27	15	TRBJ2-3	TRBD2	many	CASSSRGGWTDTQYF	TGTGCCAGCAGTTCTCGCGGGGGGTGGACAGATACGCAGTATTTT
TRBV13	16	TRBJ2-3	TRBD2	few	CASSLTSGGRADTQYF	TGTGCCAGCAGCTTGACTAGCGGGGGTAGGGCAGATACGCAGTATTTT
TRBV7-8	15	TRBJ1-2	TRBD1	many	CASSSRTGISYGYTF	TGTGCCAGCAGCTCCCGGACAGGGATTTCCTATGGCTACACCTTC
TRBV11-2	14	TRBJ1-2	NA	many	CASSPAGPLYGYTF	TGTGCCAGCAGCCCGGCAGGGCCCCTCTATGGCTACACCTTC
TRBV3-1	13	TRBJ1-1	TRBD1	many	CASRRQGNTEAFF	TGTGCCAGCAGGAGACAGGGGAACACTGAAGCTTTCTTT
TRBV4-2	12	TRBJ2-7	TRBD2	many	CASSQGAGEQYF	TGTGCCAGCAGCCAAGGAGCGGGGGAGCAGTACTTC
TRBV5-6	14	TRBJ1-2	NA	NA	CASSLAGEGYGYTF	TGTGCCAGCAGCCTCGCCGGAGAAGGGTATGGCTACACCTTC
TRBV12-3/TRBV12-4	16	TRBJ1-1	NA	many	CASSLNPNSPGTEAFF	TGTGCCAGCAGTCTCAACCCGAATAGCCCTGGGACTGAAGCTTTCTTT
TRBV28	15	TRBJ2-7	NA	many	CASSFLSKGRGEQYF	TGTGCCAGCAGTTTCCTTTCGAAGGGCCGAGGCGAGCAGTACTTC
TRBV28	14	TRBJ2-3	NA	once	CASSFRGSTDTQYF	TGTGCCAGCTCCTTCCGGGGGAGCACAGATACGCAGTATTTT
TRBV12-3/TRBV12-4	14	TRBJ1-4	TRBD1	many	CASSPGQGFEKLFF	TGTGCCAGCAGTCCCGGACAGGGGTTTGAAAAACTGTTTTTT
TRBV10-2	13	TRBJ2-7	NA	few	CASSDIGTGEQYF	TGCGCCAGCAGTGATATAGGGACTGGGGAGCAGTACTTC
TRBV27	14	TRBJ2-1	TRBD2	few	CASRLAGGWNEQFF	TGTGCCAGCAGACTAGCGGGAGGCTGGAATGAGCAGTTCTTC
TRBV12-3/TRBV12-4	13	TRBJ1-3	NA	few	CASTPGPGNTIYF	TGTGCCAGCACCCCGGGGCCTGGAAACACCATATATTTT
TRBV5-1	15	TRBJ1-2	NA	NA	CASRYSRDGDYGYTF	TGCGCCAGCAGATATTCCCGGGACGGTGACTATGGCTACACCTTC
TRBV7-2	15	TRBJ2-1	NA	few	CASSPLWDALNEQFF	TGTGCCAGCAGCCCCCTGTGGGACGCCCTCAATGAGCAGTTCTTC
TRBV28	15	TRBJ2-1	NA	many	CASSGGLSSYNEQFF	TGTGCCAGCAGTGGGGGTTTGAGCTCCTACAATGAGCAGTTCTTC
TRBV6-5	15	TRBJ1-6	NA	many	CASSYDGGGNSPLHF	TGTGCCAGCAGTTACGACGGCGGGGGTAATTCACCCCTCCACTTT
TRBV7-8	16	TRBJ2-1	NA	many	CASSSVGSRSYNEQFF	TGTGCCAGCAGCTCTGTGGGGTCACGCTCCTACAATGAGCAGTTCTTC
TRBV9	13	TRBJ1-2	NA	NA	CASSGGLLTRYTF	TGTGCCAGCAGCGGAGGACTCCTTACGAGGTACACCTTC
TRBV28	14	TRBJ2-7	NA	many	CASSLRVKPYEQYF	TGTGCCAGCAGTTTAAGGGTCAAACCCTACGAGCAGTACTTC
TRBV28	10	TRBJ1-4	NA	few	CASSHGKLFF	TGTGCCAGCAGTCATGGAAAACTGTTTTTT
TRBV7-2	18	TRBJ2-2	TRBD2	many	CASSSRGGLAGVHGELFF	TGTGCCAGCAGCTCCCGCGGGGGACTAGCGGGGGTCCACGGGGAGCTGTTTTTT
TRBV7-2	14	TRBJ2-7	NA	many	CASSPPLSLYEQYF	TGTGCCAGCAGCCCTCCTTTGAGCCTCTACGAGCAGTACTTC
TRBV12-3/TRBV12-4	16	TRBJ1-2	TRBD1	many	CASSSDYGTDSYGYTF	TGTGCCAGCAGTTCTGACTACGGGACAGACTCCTATGGCTACACCTTC
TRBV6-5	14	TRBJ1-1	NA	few	CASRLDRWNTEAFF	TGTGCCAGCAGGTTAGACAGGTGGAACACTGAAGCTTTCTTT
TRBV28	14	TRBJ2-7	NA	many	CASSFRARTYEQYF	TGTGCCAGCAGTTTTCGGGCCAGAACCTACGAGCAGTACTTC
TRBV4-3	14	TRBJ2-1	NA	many	CASSRSVGYNEQFF	TGCGCCAGCAGCCGGAGTGTGGGATACAATGAGCAGTTCTTC